This T cell receptor beta chain was recovered during a study of glioma-infiltrating T cells after dendritic cell vaccination. The protocol was immunoSEQ multiplex PCR, while the TCRdb copy is restricted to in-frame clones and leaves out a portion. The table records approximately 67,000 clones, 80% to 85% of them present only once. The V gene end was trimmed by 6 bases and the J gene end by 3 bases; junction bases not matched to a gene: 10. Germline V CDR1 and CDR2: MRHNA, SNTAGT. The CDR3 is made up of 15 amino acids. This clone has a handful of counts. This TCR derives from a human donor with glioblastoma. The material was blood, obtained before dendritic cell vaccination. The chain links TRBV6-4 to TRBJ1-2; 7 positions agree with TRBD1. DNA for the CDR3: TGTGCCAGCAGCGAAGGGGACAGCGAATACTATGGCTACACCTTC. Translating it yields CASSEGDSEYYGYTF.